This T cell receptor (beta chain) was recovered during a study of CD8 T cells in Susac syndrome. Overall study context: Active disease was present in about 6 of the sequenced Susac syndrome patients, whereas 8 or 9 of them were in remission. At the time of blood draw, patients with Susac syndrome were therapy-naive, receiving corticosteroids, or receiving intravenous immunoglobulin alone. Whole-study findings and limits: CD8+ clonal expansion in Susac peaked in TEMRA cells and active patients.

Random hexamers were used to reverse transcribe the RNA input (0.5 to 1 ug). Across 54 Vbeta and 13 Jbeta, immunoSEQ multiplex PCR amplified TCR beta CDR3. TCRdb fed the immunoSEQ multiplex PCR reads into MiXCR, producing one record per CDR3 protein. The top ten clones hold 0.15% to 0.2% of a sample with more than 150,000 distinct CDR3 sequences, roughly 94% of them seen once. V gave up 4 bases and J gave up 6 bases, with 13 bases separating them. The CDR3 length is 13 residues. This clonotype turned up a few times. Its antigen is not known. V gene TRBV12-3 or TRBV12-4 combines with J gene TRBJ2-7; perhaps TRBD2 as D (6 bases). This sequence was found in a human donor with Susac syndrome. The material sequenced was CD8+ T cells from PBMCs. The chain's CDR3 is CASSSPQGGEQYF. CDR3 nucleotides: TGTGCCAGCAGTTCACCCCAGGGAGGCGAGCAGTACTTC.